Sequencing of this T cell receptor beta chain was carried out in a study of CD8+ T cells in alopecia areata. The overall study: Percent of scalp involved defined treated patients' severity scores.

Treatment given: oral pan-JAK inhibitor, 5-10 mg twice daily. Findings and caveats of the study: Tofacitinib delivered significant drops in scalp clonality and in expanded CD8+ clones among the top 100.

Sequencing used cDNA as its template, made by extracting RNA and reverse transcribing it. The method was immunoSEQ multiplex PCR; TCRdb's version includes in-frame clones alone and lacks a portion of them. The data contain 150,000 to 200,000 clones, roughly 60% of them seen just once; the ten biggest clones take up roughly 16%. About this clone: The antigen remains unidentified.

The CDR3 totals 16 residues. The J segment lost 6 bases and the V segment lost 3 bases, leaving 11 bases of the junction unmatched. Per the germline V gene, CDR1 is LNHNV and CDR2 is YYDKDF (reference sequence). The origin of this receptor is a human donor with alopecia areata. The sequencing here drew on CD4+ T cells sorted from blood, taken at approximately week 56, from a patient treated with tofacitinib. The rearrangement links TRBV15 to TRBJ1-5; TRBD1 agrees at 7 bases. This CDR3 is CATSRATTGLGQPQHF. In DNA, the CDR3 is TGTGCCACCAGCAGGGCTACGACAGGGCTGGGTCAGCCCCAGCATTTT.